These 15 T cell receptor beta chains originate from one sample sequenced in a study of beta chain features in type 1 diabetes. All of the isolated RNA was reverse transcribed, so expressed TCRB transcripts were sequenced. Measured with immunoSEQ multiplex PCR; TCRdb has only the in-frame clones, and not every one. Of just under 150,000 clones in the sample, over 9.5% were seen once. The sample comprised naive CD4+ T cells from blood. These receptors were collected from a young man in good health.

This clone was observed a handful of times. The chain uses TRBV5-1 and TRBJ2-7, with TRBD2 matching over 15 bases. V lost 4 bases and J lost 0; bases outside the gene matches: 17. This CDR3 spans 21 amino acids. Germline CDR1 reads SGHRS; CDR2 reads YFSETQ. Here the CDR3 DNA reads TGCGCCAGCAGCCCGACGGGCCTACGGGGACTAGCGGGGGGAAGCTCCTACGAGCAGTACTTC. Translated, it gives CASSPTGLRGLAGGSSYEQYF.

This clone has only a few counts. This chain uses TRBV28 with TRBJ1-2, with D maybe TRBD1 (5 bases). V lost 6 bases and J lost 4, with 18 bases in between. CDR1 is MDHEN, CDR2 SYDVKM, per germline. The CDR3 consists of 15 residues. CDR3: CASRIRGGAGYGYTF. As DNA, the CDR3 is TGTGCCAGCAGAATTAGGGGAGGCGCTGGCTATGGCTACACCTTC.

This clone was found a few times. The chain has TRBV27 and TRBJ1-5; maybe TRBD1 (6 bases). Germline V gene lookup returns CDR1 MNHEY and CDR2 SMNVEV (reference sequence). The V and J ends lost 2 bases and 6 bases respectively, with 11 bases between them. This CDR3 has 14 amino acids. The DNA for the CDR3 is TGTGCCAGCAGTTTAGGGGGCAGGGGTCAGCCCCAGCATTTT. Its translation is CASSLGGRGQPQHF.

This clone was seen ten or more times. CDR3 DNA sequence: TGTGCCTTGGGACAGCATAGCAATCAGCCCCAGCATTTT. Protein sequence: CALGQHSNQPQHF. This rearrangement joins TRBV30 to TRBJ1-5, with 7 bases that match TRBD1. Germline trimming cut 7 bases from V and 0 bases from J; bases unmatched to any gene: 3. The V gene's germline CDR1 is GTSNPN and CDR2 SVGIG (reference sequence). The CDR3 contains 13 residues.

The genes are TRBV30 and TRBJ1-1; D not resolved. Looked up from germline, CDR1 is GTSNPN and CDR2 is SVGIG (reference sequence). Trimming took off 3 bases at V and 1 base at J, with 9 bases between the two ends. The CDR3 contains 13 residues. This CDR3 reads CAWRGGGNTEAFF. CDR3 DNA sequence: TGTGCCTGGAGAGGCGGAGGGAACACTGAAGCTTTCTTT.

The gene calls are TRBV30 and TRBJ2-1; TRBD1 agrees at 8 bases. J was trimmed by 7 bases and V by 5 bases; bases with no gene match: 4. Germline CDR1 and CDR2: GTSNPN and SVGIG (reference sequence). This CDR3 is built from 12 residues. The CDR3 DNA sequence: TGTGCCTGGGGCAGGGGGCGAAATGAGCAGTTCTTC. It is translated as CAWGRGRNEQFF.

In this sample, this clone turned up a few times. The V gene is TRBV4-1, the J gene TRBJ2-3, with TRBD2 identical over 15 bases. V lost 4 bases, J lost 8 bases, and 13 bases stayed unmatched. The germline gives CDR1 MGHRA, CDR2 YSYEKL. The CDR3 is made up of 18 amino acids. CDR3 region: CASSPFTGLAGGHATQYF. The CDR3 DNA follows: TGCGCCAGCAGCCCCTTTACCGGACTAGCGGGGGGGCACGCTACGCAGTATTTT.

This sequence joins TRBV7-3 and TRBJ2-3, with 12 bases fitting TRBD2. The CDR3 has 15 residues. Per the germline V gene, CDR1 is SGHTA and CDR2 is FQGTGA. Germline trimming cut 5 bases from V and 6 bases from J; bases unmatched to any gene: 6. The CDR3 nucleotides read TGTGCCAGCAGCCGGACTAGCGGGGTGGGGGATACGCAGTATTTT. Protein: CASSRTSGVGDTQYF. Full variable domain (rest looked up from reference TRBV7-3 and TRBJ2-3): GAGVSQTPSNKVTEKGKYVELRCDPISGHTALYWYRQSLGQGPEFLIYFQGTGAADDSGLPNDRFFAVRPEGSVSTLKIQRTERGDSAVYLCASSRTSGVGDTQYFGPGTRLTVL.

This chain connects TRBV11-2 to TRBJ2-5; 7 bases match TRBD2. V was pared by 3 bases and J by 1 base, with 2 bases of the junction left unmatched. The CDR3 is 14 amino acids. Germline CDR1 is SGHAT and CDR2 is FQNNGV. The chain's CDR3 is CASSLGGSQETQYF. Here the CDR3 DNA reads TGTGCCAGCAGCTTGGGAGGGTCCCAAGAGACCCAGTACTTC.

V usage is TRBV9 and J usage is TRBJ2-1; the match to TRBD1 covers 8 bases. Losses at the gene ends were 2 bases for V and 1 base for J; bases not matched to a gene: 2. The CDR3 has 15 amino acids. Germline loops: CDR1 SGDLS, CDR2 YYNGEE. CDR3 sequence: CASSVQGASYNEQFF. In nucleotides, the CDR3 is TGTGCCAGCAGCGTTCAGGGGGCGTCCTACAATGAGCAGTTCTTC. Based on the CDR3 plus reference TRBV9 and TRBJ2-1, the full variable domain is DSGVTQTPKHLITATGQRVTLRCSPRSGDLSVYWYQQSLDQGLQFLIQYYNGEERAKGNILERFSAQQFPDLHSELNLSSLELGDSALYFCASSVQGASYNEQFFGPGTRLTVL.

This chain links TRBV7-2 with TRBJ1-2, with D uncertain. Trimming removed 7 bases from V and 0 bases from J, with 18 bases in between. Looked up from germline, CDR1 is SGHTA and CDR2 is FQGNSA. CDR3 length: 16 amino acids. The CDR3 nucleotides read TGTGCCAGCACCCCCTCTCGACAAATTCCTAACTATGGCTACACCTTC. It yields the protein CASTPSRQIPNYGYTF.

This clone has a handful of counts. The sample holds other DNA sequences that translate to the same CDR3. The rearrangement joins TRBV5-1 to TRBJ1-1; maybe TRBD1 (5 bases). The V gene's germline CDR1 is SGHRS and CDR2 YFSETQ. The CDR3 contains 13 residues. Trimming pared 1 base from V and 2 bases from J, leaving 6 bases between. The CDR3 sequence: CASSLRGNTEAFF. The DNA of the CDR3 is TGCGCCAGCAGCTTGAGGGGAAACACTGAAGCTTTCTTT. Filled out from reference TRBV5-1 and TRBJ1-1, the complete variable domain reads KAGVTQTPRYLIKTRGQQVTLSCSPISGHRSVSWYQQTPGQGLQFLFEYFSETQRNKGNFPGRFSGRQFSNSRSEMNVSTLELGDSALYLCASSLRGNTEAFFGQGTRLTVV.

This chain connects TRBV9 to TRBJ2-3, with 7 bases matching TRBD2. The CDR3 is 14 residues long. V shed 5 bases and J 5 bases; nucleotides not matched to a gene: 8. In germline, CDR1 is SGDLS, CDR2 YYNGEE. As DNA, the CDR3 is TGTGCCAGCAGAGTCGGCGGACTAGAAGATACGCAGTATTTT. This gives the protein CASRVGGLEDTQYF. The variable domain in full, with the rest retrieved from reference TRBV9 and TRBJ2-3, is DSGVTQTPKHLITATGQRVTLRCSPRSGDLSVYWYQQSLDQGLQFLIQYYNGEERAKGNILERFSAQQFPDLHSELNLSSLELGDSALYFCASRVGGLEDTQYFGPGTRLTVL.

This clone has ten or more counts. The chain's CDR3 is CAIQSHSTDTQYF. CDR3 coding DNA: TGTGCCATCCAGTCTCACAGCACAGATACGCAGTATTTT. The rearrangement uses TRBV6-6 and TRBJ2-3; D remains unclear. Deletions cut 10 bases from V and 0 bases from J, with 11 bases between. Germline CDR1 and CDR2: MNHNY and SVGAGI (reference sequence). The CDR3 loop spans 13 amino acids.

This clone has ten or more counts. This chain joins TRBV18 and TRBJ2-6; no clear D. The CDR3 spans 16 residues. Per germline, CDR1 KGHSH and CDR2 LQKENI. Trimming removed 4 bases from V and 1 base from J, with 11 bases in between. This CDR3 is CASSRATESGANVLTF. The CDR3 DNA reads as TGTGCCAGCTCACGTGCAACCGAGTCTGGGGCCAACGTCCTGACTTTC.